The sequence of this T cell receptor beta chain was determined in a study of blood T cell repertoires in COVID-19 (dated by TCRdb to 2019 to 2021). As for the study more broadly: Collaborator samples came from the United States, Italy and Spain and covered acute and convalescent phases of COVID-19. The prospective study material was composed of cDNA or gDNA derived from T cells, B-cell-depleted T cells, or PBMCs. Subjects who had been exposed to COVID-19, were actively infected with it, or had recovered from it provided the deeply sampled blood TCRbeta repertoires that made up the dataset. The repertoires were released in a freely available public database intended as a resource for research on the immune response to SARS-CoV-2. The samples were drawn from the first 160 participants of the ongoing ImmuneRACE study and from 1,254 subjects provided by 6 global collaborators. Nearly every sample came with metadata listing a de-identified subject ID, COVID-19 status, age in years and sex. HLA class I and class II types, where available, came from metadata supplied by the sample provider rather than from assay-based typing. What the study reported, not specific to this receptor: How much clinical and demographic metadata was included differed by source and by participant, and the metadata was provided uncurated.

Cut back by 2 bases and 3 bases, the V and J ends lie 14 bases apart. According to the germline V gene (reference sequence), CDR1 reads LNHDA and CDR2 reads SQIVND. Taken from cysteine to phenylalanine, the CDR3 has 16 residues. Only the CDR3 DNA stays, 48 bases, in frame from base 1. TCRbeta CDR3 regions were amplified from genomic DNA by means of the immunoSEQ Assay, a bias-controlled multiplex PCR. Regarding the original processing steps: Nucleated cell counts per sample were estimated from amplification of reference gene primers within the assay. Sequence reads were collapsed and filtered to measure the absolute abundance of every unique TCRbeta CDR3 rearrangement. Productive Simpson clonality was computed per sample as the square root of Simpson's diversity index over productive rearrangements. Here the immuneACCESS table is served through TCRdb, limited to in-frame sequences with V and J called. Missing clones are a known gap in these copies; in checked studies unresolved V genes cover under half, and the rest lacks a known reason. That table furnishes V, J and clone size, whereas the DNA furnished D and trimming. The sample contains 180,000 or so clones, around 79% of them found a single time. Clones ranked in the top ten supply 11% of the sample.

About this clone: The clone's antigen remains unknown. The record has no base qualities; no much larger clone is one base away.

In the prospective study, participants were roughly 18 to 89 years old, resided in approximately 25 geographic areas of the United States, and were enrolled through a virtual design. In the prospective study, cohorts were assigned on the basis of participant-reported clinical history obtained from a screening survey and a study questionnaire. ImmuneRACE Cohort 3 recovered participants were defined by two consecutive negative NP/OP PCR tests, healthcare professional clearance, or symptom resolution. Each participant in the prospective study had whole blood, serum and a nasopharyngeal or oropharyngeal swab collected by mobile phlebotomists. Additional blood draws and questionnaires over an approximately 2-month period could optionally be provided by prospective study participants. Before DNA extraction, prospective study blood samples were shipped either frozen or at room temperature.

The receptor comes from a man between 50 and 59 years old who had recovered from COVID-19. The rearranged chain carries TRBV19 and TRBJ1-5; the D gene is possibly TRBD1, with 5 bases matching. Material for sequencing was PBMCs or T cells enriched from blood (not recorded which). The CDR3 in this case is CASSIMGPRVNQPQHF. In nucleotide form, the sequence is TGTGCCAGTAGTATAATGGGGCCCCGAGTCAATCAGCCCCAGCATTTT. The entire variable domain, with the stretches around the CDR3 drawn from the reference TRBV19 and TRBJ1-5 proteins, is DGGITQSPKYLFRKEGQNVTLSCEQNLNHDAMYWYRQDPGQGLRLIYYSQIVNDFQKGDIAEGYSVSREKKESFPLTVTSAQKNPTAFYLCASSIMGPRVNQPQHFGDGTRLSIL.